The rows below give T cell receptor beta chains drawn from one sample of a study of blood T cell repertoires in COVID-19. Profiled with immunoSEQ multiplex PCR; TCRdb holds only in-frame clones, not every one. The data contain 95,000 to 150,000 clones, 85% to 90% of them singletons. Sequencing used peripheral blood. These receptors all stem from an elderly woman with acute or convalescent COVID-19. Both conserved end residues are part of each CDR3. D genes are given only for firm matches.

d_call j_call v_call cdr3_aa cdr3_nt
NA TRBJ1-5 TRBV28 CASSFFAQESQPQHF TGTGCCAGCAGTTTCTTCGCCCAGGAAAGCCAGCCCCAGCATTTT
TRBD1 TRBJ2-3 TRBV19 CASSTTGADTQYF TGTGCCAGTAGTACTACAGGGGCAGATACGCAGTATTTT
NA TRBJ1-1 TRBV4-2 CASSRKEAWNTEAFF TGTGCCAGCAGCCGCAAGGAGGCATGGAACACTGAAGCTTTCTTT
NA TRBJ1-4 TRBV15 CATSPRGGEKLFF TGTGCCACCAGCCCGCGGGGGGGCGAAAAACTGTTTTTT
TRBD1 TRBJ1-2 TRBV4-2 CASSQDSQTGPGNYGYTF TGTGCCAGCAGCCAAGATTCACAGACAGGGCCGGGAAACTATGGCTACACCTTC
NA TRBJ1-2 TRBV7-8 CASSLTQVPYGYTF TGTGCCAGCAGCTTGACACAGGTCCCCTATGGCTACACCTTC
NA TRBJ2-5 TRBV2 CASTKKETQYF TGTGCCAGCACTAAGAAAGAGACCCAGTACTTC
NA TRBJ1-4 TRBV7-9 CASSLSPRGSEKLFF TGTGCCAGCAGCTTGTCTCCCAGGGGAAGTGAAAAACTGTTTTTT
NA TRBJ1-3 TRBV18 CASSPSQGHSGNTIYF TGTGCCAGCTCGCCTTCCCAGGGGCATTCTGGAAACACCATATATTTT
NA TRBJ1-1 TRBV12-3/TRBV12-4 CASSYAWNTEAFF TGTGCCAGCAGCTACGCATGGAACACTGAAGCTTTCTTT
NA TRBJ1-5 TRBV28 CASSSQKPQHF TGTGCCAGCAGTTCCCAAAAGCCCCAGCATTTT